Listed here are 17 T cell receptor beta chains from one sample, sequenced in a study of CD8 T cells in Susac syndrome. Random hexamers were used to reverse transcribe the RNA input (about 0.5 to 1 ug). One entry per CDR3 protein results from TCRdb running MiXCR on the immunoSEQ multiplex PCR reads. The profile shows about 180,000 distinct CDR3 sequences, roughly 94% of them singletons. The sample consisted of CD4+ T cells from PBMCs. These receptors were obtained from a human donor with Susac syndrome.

The CDR3 protein is CASSASGTDTQYF. CDR3 nucleotides: TGTGCCAGCAGCGCTAGCGGCACAGATACGCAGTATTTT. The rearrangement links TRBV5-6 to TRBJ2-3; tentatively, D is TRBD2 (6 bases). CDR1 SGHDT and CDR2 YYEEEE come from the germline V gene. The ends were cut back, 4 bases at V and 1 base at J, with 7 bases in the middle. The CDR3 is 13 amino acids. The variable domain in full, completed from reference TRBV5-6 and TRBJ2-3, reads DAGVTQSPTHLIKTRGQQVTLRCSPKSGHDTVSWYQQALGQGPQFIFQYYEEEERQRGNFPDRFSGHQFPNYSSELNVNALLLGDSALYLCASSASGTDTQYFGPGTRLTVL.

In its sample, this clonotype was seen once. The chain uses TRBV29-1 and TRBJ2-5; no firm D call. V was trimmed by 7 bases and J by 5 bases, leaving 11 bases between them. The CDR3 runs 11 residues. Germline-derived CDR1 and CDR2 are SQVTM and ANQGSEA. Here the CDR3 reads CSAGLWETQYF. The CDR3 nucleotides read TGCAGCGCCGGGCTGTGGGAGACCCAGTACTTC.

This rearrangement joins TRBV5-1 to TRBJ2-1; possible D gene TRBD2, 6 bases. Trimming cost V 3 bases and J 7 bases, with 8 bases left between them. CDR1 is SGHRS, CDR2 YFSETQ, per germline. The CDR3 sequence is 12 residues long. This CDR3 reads CASSWRGNEQFF. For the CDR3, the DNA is TGCGCCAGCAGCTGGAGGGGAAATGAGCAGTTCTTC.

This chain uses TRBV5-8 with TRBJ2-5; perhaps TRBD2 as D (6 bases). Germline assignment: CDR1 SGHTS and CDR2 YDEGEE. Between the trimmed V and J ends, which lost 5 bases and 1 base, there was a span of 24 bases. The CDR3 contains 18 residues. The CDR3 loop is CASRKGWGTGDLQETQYF. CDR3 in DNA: TGTGCCAGCAGAAAGGGATGGGGGACGGGGGACCTCCAAGAGACCCAGTACTTC.

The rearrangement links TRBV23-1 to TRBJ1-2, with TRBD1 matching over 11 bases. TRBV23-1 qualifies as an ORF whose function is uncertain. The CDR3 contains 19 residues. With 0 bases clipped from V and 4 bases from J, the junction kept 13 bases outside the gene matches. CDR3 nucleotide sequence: TGCGCCAGCAGTCAATCGACCTTAGGGACAGGGGGTGCTCGCTATGGCTACACCTTC. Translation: CASSQSTLGTGGARYGYTF.

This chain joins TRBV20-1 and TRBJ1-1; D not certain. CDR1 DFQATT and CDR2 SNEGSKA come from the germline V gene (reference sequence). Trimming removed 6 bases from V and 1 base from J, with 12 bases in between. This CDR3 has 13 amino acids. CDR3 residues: CSASQAQNTEAFF. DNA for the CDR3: TGCAGTGCGAGTCAAGCCCAGAACACTGAAGCTTTCTTT.

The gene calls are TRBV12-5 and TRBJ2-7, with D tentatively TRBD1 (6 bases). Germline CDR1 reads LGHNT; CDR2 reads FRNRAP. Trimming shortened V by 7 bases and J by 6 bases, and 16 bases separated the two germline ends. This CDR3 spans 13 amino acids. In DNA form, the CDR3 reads TGTGCTAGTGTGAAAGGGACACTTTGCGAGCAGTACTTC. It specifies CASVKGTLCEQYF.

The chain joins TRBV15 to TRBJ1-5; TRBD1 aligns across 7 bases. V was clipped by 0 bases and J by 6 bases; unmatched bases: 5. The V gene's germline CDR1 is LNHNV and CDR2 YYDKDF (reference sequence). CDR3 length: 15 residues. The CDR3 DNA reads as TGTGCCACCAGCAGAGATGGAGGGGGCTTTCAGCCCCAGCATTTT. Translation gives CATSRDGGGFQPQHF.

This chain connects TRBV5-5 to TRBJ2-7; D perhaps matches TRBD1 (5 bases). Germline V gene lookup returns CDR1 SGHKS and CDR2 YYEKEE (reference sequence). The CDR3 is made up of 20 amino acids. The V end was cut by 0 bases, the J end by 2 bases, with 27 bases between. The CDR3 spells CASSLADRIPRSGATYEQYF. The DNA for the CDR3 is TGTGCCAGCAGCTTGGCCGACCGAATACCACGCAGTGGGGCTACCTACGAGCAGTACTTC. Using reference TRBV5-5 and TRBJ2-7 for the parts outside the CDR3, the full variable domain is DAGVTQSPTHLIKTRGQQVTLRCSPISGHKSVSWYQQVLGQGPQFIFQYYEKEERGRGNFPDRFSARQFPNYSSELNVNALLLGDSALYLCASSLADRIPRSGATYEQYFGPGTRLTVT.

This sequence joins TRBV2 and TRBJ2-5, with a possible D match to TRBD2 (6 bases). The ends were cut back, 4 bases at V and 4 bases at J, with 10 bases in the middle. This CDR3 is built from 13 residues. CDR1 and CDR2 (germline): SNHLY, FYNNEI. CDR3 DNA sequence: TGTGCCAGCAGTGCCCTCGGGGGAGAGACCCAGTACTTC. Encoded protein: CASSALGGETQYF.

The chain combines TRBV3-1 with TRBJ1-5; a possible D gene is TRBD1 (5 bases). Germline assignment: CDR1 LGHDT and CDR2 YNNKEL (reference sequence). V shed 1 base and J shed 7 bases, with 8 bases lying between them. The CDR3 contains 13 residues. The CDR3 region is CASSQGRGQPQHF. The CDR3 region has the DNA TGTGCCAGCAGCCAAGGAAGGGGACAGCCCCAGCATTTT.

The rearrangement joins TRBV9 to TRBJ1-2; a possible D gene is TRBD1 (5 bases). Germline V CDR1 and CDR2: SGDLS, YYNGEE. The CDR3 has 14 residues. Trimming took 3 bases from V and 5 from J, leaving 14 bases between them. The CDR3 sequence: CASSAWGGEYGYTF. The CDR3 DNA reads TGTGCCAGCAGCGCCTGGGGGGGTGAATATGGCTACACCTTC.

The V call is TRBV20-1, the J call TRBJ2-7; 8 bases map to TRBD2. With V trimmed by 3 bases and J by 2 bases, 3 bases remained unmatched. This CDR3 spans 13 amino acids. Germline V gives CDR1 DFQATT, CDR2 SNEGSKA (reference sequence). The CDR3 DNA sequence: TGCAGTGCTAGGACTAGCGTAGCCTACGAGCAGTACTTC. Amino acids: CSARTSVAYEQYF.

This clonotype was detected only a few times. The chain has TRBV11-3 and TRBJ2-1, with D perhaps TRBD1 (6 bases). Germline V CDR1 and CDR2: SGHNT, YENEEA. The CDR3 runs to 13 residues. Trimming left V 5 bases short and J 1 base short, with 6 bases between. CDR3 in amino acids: CASSQGSYNEQFF. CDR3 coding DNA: TGTGCCAGCAGCCAGGGGTCCTACAATGAGCAGTTCTTC. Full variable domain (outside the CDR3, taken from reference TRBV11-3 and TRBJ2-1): EAGVVQSPRYKIIEKKQPVAFWCNPISGHNTLYWYLQNLGQGPELLIRYENEEAVDDSQLPKDRFSAERLKGVDSTLKIQPAELGDSAVYLCASSQGSYNEQFFGPGTRLTVL.

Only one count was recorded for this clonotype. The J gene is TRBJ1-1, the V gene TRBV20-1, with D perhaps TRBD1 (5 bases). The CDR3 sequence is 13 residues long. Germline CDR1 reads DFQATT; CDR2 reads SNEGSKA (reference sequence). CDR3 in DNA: TGCAGGCCCTCCACGGTGGGGGAGACTGAAGCTTTCTTT. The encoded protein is CRPSTVGETEAFF.

CDR3 sequence (DNA): TGCAGTGCTAGTCCTCCTAGCGGGGACAACCAAGAGACCCAGTACTTC. Its protein product is CSASPPSGDNQETQYF. The V and J genes are TRBV20-1 and TRBJ2-5; the match to TRBD2 covers 9 bases. Germline trimming cut 3 bases from V and 0 bases from J; bases unmatched to any gene: 8. Germline V lookup: CDR1 DFQATT, CDR2 SNEGSKA (reference sequence). This CDR3 is 16 amino acids long.

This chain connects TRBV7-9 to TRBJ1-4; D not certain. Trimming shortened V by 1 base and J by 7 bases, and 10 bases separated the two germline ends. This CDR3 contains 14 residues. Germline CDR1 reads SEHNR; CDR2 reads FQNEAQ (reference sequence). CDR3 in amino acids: CASSLDGLGEKLFF. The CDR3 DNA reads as TGTGCCAGCAGCTTAGATGGGCTCGGTGAAAAACTGTTTTTT.